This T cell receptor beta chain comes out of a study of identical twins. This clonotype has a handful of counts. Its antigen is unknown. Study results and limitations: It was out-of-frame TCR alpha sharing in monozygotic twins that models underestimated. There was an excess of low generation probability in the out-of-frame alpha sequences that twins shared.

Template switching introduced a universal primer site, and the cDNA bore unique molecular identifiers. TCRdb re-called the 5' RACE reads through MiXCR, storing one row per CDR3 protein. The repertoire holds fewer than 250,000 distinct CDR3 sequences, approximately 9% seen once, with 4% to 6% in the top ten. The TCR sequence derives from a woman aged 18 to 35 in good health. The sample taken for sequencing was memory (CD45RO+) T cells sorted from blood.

CDR3 nucleotide sequence: TGTGCCAGCAGCTTAGAACTTTCCACAGATACGCAGTATTTT. Its protein product is CASSLELSTDTQYF. V and J are TRBV13 and TRBJ2-3; no clear D. V lost 1 base and J 2 bases, leaving 7 bases between the germline ends. Germline V CDR1 and CDR2: PRHDT, FYEKMQ (reference sequence). CDR3 length: 14 residues. Supplemented by reference TRBV13 and TRBJ2-3, the full variable domain reads AAGVIQSPRHLIKEKRETATLKCYPIPRHDTVYWYQQGPGQDPQFLISFYEKMQSDKGSIPDRFSAQQFSDYHSELNMSSLELGDSALYFCASSLELSTDTQYFGPGTRLTVL.